This is a list of T cell receptor beta chains from one sample in a study of CD8 T cells in ankylosing spondylitis. TCRdb redid the calling of the 5' RACE reads with MiXCR, one entry per CDR3 protein. The data hold about 130,000 distinct CDR3 sequences, with 6% to 8.5% observed a single time. The sequencing input was blood, either unsorted or a sorted T cell fraction (not recorded which). The receptors were gathered from a female donor with ankylosing spondylitis or in good health (not recorded which). CDR3s include the opening cysteine and the closing phenylalanine or tryptophan. Each record gives: clone size, V gene, D gene, J gene, CDR3 DNA, CDR3 protein. A D gene is named only where the DNA matches it firmly. For some rows the clone size is stated as once, few or many, or as a class when expanded; others skip it.

abundance: many
v_gene: TRBV7-2
d_gene: TRBD2
j_gene: TRBJ2-1
CDR3nt: TGTGCCAGCAGCCTTAGCGGGGGGCAGTTCTTC
CDR3aa: CASSLSGGQFF

abundance: many
v_gene: TRBV5-1
d_gene: -
j_gene: TRBJ2-1
CDR3nt: TGCGCCAGCAGCCCCCGGGACGGGGCCTACAATGAGCAGTTCTTC
CDR3aa: CASSPRDGAYNEQFF

abundance: many
v_gene: TRBV29-1
d_gene: -
j_gene: TRBJ1-1
CDR3nt: TGCAGCGTTGACGGGGGAGCTTTCTTT
CDR3aa: CSVDGGAFF

abundance: many
v_gene: TRBV20-1
d_gene: TRBD2
j_gene: TRBJ2-1
CDR3nt: TGCAGTGCTAGATATCCGGGACTAGCGGGGAAGAACAATGAGCAGTTCTTC
CDR3aa: CSARYPGLAGKNNEQFF

abundance: few
v_gene: TRBV29-1
d_gene: TRBD1
j_gene: TRBJ1-1
CDR3nt: TGCAGCGTTGCGTCTTCAGGGGACAGTGAAGCTTTCTTT
CDR3aa: CSVASSGDSEAFF

abundance: many
v_gene: TRBV5-1
d_gene: TRBD2
j_gene: TRBJ2-1
CDR3nt: TGCGCCAGCAGCGCGGGACTAGAAGGCTACAATGAGCAGTTCTTC
CDR3aa: CASSAGLEGYNEQFF

abundance: -
v_gene: TRBV5-1
d_gene: TRBD1
j_gene: TRBJ1-5
CDR3nt: TGCGCCAGCAGCTTCACAGGGGGCGCCCGGCAGCCCCAGCATTTT
CDR3aa: CASSFTGGARQPQHF

abundance: many
v_gene: TRBV7-2
d_gene: TRBD2
j_gene: TRBJ2-1
CDR3nt: TGTGCCAGCAGCTCACTAGCGGGGGGGATCGAGCAGTTCTTC
CDR3aa: CASSSLAGGIEQFF

abundance: many
v_gene: TRBV3-1
d_gene: -
j_gene: TRBJ1-2
CDR3nt: TGTGCCAGCAGCCAAGTTAATCTGGACTATGGCTACACCTTC
CDR3aa: CASSQVNLDYGYTF

abundance: few
v_gene: TRBV3-1
d_gene: -
j_gene: TRBJ2-3
CDR3nt: TGTGCCAGCAGGTCCTCCTTGTCTACGCAGTATTTT
CDR3aa: CASRSSLSTQYF